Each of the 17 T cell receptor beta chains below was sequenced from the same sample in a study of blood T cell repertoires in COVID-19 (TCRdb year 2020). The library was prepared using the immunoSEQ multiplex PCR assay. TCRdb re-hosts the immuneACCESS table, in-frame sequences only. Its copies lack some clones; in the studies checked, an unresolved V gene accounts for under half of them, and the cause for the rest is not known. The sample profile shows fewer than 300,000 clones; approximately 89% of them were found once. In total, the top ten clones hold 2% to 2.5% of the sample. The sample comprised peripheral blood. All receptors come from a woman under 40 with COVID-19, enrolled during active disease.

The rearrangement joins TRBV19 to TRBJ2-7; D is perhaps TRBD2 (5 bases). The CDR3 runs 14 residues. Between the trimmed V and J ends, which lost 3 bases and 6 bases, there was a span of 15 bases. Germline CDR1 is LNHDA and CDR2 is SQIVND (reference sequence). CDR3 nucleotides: TGTGCCAGTAGTATTAATCTAGCCACGGGCGAGCAGTACTTC. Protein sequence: CASSINLATGEQYF.

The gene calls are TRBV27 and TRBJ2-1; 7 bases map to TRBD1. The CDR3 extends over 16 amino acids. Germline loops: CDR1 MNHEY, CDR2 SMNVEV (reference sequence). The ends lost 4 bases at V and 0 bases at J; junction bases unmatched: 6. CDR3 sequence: CASSYRTGRSYNEQFF. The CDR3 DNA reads TGTGCCAGCAGTTATCGGACAGGCCGCTCCTACAATGAGCAGTTCTTC.

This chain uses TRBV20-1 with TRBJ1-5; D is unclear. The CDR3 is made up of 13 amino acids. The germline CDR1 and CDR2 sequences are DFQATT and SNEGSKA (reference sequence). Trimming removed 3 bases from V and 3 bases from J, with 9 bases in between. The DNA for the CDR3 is TGCAGTGCTAGTACCGGTTTCAATCAGCCCCAGCATTTT. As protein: CSASTGFNQPQHF.

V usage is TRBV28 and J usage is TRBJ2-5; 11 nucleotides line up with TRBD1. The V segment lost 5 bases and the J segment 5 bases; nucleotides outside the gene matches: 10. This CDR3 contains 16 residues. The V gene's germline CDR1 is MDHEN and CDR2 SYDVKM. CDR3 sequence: CASSHRTGGAYETQYF. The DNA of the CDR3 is TGTGCCAGCAGTCACAGGACAGGGGGCGCATACGAGACCCAGTACTTC.

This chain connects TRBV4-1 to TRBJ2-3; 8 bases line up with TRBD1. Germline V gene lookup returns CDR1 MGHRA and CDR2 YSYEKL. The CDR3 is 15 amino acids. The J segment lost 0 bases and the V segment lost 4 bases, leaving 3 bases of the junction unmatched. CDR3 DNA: TGCGCCAGCAGCCGGACAGGGACTAGCACAGATACGCAGTATTTT. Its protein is CASSRTGTSTDTQYF.

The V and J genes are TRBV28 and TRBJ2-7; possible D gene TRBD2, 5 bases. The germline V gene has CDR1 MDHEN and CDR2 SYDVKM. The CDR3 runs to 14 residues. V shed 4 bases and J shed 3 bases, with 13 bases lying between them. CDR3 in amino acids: CASSSGMGNYEQYF. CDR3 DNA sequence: TGTGCCAGCAGTTCCGGGATGGGCAACTACGAGCAGTACTTC.

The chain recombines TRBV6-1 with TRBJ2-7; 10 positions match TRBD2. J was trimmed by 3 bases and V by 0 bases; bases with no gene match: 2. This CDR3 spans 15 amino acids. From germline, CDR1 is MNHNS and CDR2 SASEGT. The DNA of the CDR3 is TGTGCCAGCAGTGAAGCGACTAGCGGGCTCTACGAGCAGTACTTC. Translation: CASSEATSGLYEQYF.

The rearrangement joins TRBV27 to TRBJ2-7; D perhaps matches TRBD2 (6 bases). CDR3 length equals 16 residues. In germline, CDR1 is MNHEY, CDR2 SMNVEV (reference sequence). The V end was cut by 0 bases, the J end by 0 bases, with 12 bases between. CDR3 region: CASSLSPGANSYEQYF. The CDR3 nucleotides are TGTGCCAGCAGTTTATCTCCGGGAGCAAACTCCTACGAGCAGTACTTC.

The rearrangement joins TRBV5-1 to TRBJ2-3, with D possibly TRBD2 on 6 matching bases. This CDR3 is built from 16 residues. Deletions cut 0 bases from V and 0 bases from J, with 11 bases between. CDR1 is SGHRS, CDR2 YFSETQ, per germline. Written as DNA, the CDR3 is TGCGCCAGCAGCTTGGCCGGACTACCTAGCACAGATACGCAGTATTTT. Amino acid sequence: CASSLAGLPSTDTQYF.

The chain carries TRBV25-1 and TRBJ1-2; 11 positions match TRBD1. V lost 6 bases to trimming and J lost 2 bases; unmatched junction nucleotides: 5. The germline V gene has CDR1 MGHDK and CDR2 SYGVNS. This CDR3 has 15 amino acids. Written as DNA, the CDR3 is TGTGCCAGCAGAGAGGACAGGGGGCTAAACTATGGCTACACCTTC. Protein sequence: CASREDRGLNYGYTF.

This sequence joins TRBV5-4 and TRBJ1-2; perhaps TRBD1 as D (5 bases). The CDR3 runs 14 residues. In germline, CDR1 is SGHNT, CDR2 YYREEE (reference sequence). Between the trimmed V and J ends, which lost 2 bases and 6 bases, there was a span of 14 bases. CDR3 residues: CASSFWVAGDGYTF. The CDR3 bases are TGTGCCAGCAGCTTTTGGGTAGCGGGGGATGGCTACACCTTC.

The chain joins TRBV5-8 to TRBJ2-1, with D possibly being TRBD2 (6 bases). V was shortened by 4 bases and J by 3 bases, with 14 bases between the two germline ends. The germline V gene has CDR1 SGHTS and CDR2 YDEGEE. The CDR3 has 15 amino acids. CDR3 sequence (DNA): TGTGCCAGCAGCAGTTCGCTAGCGAGCTACAATGAGCAGTTCTTC. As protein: CASSSSLASYNEQFF.

CDR3 in DNA: TGCGCCAGCAGCCCCAGGAGGTACACTAGCGGGAGGCTGTTCGGGGAGCTGTTTTTT. It specifies CASSPRRYTSGRLFGELFF. The chain joins TRBV5-1 to TRBJ2-2; 12 bases are a match to TRBD2. Trimming at V came to 4 bases and at J to 7 bases, leaving 17 bases not matched to a gene. Germline V gene sequence: CDR1 SGHRS, CDR2 YFSETQ. The CDR3 extends over 19 amino acids.

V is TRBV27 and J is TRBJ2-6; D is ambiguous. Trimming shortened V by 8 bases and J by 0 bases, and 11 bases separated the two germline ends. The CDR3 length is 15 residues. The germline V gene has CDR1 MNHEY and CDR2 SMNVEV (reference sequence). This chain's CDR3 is CASSSGLSGANVLTF. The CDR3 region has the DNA TGTGCCAGCTCCTCCGGTCTCTCTGGGGCCAACGTCCTGACTTTC.

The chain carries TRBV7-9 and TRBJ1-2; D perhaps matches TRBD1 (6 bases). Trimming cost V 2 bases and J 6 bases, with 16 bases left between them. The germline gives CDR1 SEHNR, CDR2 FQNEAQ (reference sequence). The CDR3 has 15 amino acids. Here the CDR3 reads CASSLSGARVDGYTF. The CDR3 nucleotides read TGTGCCAGCAGCTTATCAGGGGCCCGGGTGGATGGCTACACCTTC.

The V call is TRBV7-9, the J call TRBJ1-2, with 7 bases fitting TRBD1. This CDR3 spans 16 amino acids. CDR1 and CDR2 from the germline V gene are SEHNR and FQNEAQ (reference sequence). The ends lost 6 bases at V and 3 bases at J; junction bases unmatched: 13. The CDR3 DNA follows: TGTGCCAGCAGTCCCCCCTTTCCCGGGACAGACTATGGCTACACCTTC. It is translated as CASSPPFPGTDYGYTF.

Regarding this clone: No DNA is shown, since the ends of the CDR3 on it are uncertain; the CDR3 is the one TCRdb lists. The CDR3 region is CASILDRDGTGELFF. The chain uses TRBV2 and TRBJ2-2; the table names TRBD1, a call not compared with the DNA. A total of 15 residues make up the CDR3, ends included. CDR1 is SNHLY, CDR2 FYNNEI, per germline.